The entry that follows covers one T cell receptor beta chain sequence. Antigen: not known. These data belong to a study of cytomegalovirus exposure and HLA in healthy donors. PCR was performed using 60 Vbeta and 13 Jbeta primers. Clones were read by immunoSEQ multiplex PCR, and TCRdb kept only the in-frame ones, dropping some. Its table lists about 160,000 clones. Overall study results and limits: Among TCR beta chains, those listed as cytomegalovirus-associated numbered approximately 150.

The receptor was isolated from a man under 40 in good health and CMV-seronegative. Sequencing used PBMCs.

The CDR3 nucleotides are TGTGCCAGCAGACCTGGACTAGCCGTAGATCGGTTCTTC. This codes for CASRPGLAVDRFF. The chain carries TRBV27 and TRBJ2-1; 8 bases line up with TRBD2. J was trimmed by 15 bases and V by 6 bases; bases with no gene match: 13. This CDR3 is built from 13 residues. Germline loops: CDR1 MNHEY, CDR2 SMNVEV (reference sequence).